Sequencing of this TCR beta chain was carried out in a study of response to subunit inactivated influenza vaccine. The table lists this clonotype with a few counts. No antigen is known for it. Germline loops: CDR1 MNHNS, CDR2 SASEGT. V was clipped by 10 bases and J by 2 bases, with 12 bases between them. This CDR3 has 14 residues. Via MiXCR, TCRdb re-called the RT-PCR reads, giving one row per CDR3 protein. The sample includes around 180,000 distinct CDR3 sequences, around 9% of them seen just once. Points from the study as a whole: The authors put forward the suggestion that each seasonal influenza vaccination may bring in only a limited number of new T cells.

This TCR came from a man aged 50 or older who received an inactivated influenza vaccine. The source was non-naive T cells sorted from PBMCs, collected on the day of vaccination. J is TRBJ2-6 and V is TRBV6-1; a possible D gene is TRBD2 (6 bases). CDR3 amino acids: CATGGAAGANVLTF. CDR3 bases: TGTGCCACCGGAGGGGCGGCTGGGGCCAACGTCCTGACTTTC.